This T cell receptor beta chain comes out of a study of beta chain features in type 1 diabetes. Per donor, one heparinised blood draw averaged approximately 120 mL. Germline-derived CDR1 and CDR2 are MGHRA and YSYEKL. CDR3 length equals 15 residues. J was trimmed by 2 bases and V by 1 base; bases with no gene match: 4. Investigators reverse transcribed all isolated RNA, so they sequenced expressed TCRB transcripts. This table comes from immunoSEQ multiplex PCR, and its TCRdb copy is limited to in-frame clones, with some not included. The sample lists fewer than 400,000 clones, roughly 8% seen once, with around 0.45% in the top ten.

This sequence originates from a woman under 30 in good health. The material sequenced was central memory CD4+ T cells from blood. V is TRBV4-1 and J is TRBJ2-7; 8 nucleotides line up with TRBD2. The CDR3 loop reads CASSQGLSGTYEQYF. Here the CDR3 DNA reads TGCGCCAGCAGCCAAGGTCTTAGCGGGACCTACGAGCAGTACTTC.